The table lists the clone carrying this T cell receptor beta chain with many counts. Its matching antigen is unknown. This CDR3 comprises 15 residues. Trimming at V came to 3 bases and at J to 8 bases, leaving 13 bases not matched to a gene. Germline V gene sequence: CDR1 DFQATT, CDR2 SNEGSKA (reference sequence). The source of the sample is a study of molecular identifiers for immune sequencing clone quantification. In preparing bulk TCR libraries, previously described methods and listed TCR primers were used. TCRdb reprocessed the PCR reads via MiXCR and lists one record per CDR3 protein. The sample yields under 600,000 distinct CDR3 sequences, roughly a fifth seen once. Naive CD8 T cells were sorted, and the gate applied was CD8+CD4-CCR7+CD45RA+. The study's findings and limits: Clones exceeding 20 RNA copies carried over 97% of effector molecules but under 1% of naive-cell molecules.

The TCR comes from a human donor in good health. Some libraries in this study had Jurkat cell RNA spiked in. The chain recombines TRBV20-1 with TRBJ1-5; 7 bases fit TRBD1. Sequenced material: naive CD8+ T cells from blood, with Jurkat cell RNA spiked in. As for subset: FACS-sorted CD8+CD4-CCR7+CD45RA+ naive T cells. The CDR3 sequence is CSASLGTDLGEPQHF. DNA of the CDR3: TGCAGTGCTAGCCTAGGGACAGACCTAGGGGAGCCCCAGCATTTT.